The 8 T cell receptor beta chains presented below share a single source sample, sequenced in a study of blood T cell repertoires in COVID-19. Method: immunoSEQ multiplex PCR; TCRdb's copy keeps in-frame clones and lacks some. Seen here are 30,000 to 45,000 clones, 75% to 90% observed once, and the top ten hold approximately 20%. Sequences were obtained from peripheral blood. Receptor source: a man in his 70s with acute or convalescent COVID-19.

This rearrangement joins TRBV7-8 to TRBJ2-3, with D hard to call. This CDR3 is 16 amino acids long. The V end lost 5 bases, the J end lost 8 bases, and 23 bases lay between the germline ends. Germline CDR1 reads SGHVS; CDR2 reads FQNEAQ. The CDR3 here is CASSREVGPEGSTQYF. The DNA of the CDR3 is TGTGCCAGCAGCCGAGAGGTTGGGCCAGAAGGAAGTACGCAGTATTTT.

The V call is TRBV10-3, the J call TRBJ1-2, with 7 bases aligning to TRBD1. The CDR3 spans 13 residues. V shed 7 bases and J 5 bases; nucleotides not matched to a gene: 7. CDR1 is ENHRY and CDR2 is SYGVKD in the germline V gene. CDR3: CAIKGQSLYGYTF. The CDR3 DNA reads as TGTGCCATCAAGGGACAGTCTCTTTATGGCTACACCTTC.

This clone has a handful of counts. The chain has TRBV5-4 and TRBJ1-2; D unresolved. CDR1 and CDR2 (germline): SGHNT, YYREEE (reference sequence). Trimming left V 0 bases short and J 8 bases short, with 17 bases between. The CDR3 runs 15 residues. The CDR3 nucleotides read TGTGCCAGCAGCTTGGAGGCAGGTTCGATCGTCGGCTACACCTTC. Encoded protein: CASSLEAGSIVGYTF.

The V and J genes are TRBV7-2 and TRBJ2-5, with D tentatively TRBD1 (6 bases). The CDR3 extends over 15 amino acids. Per the germline V gene, CDR1 is SGHTA and CDR2 is FQGNSA. With 4 bases removed from V and 0 bases from J, the gap between germline ends came to 12 bases. The CDR3 protein is CASSSGVDDQETQYF. CDR3 nucleotides: TGTGCCAGCAGCTCAGGGGTGGACGACCAAGAGACCCAGTACTTC.

The chain carries TRBV6-5 and TRBJ1-1, with a weak D call TRBD1 (5 bases). V lost 6 bases, J lost 6 bases, and 17 bases lay in between. Germline V gene lookup returns CDR1 MNHEY and CDR2 SVGAGI. CDR3 size: 14 residues. The chain's CDR3 is CASSQTVALAEAFF. The CDR3 nucleotides read TGTGCCAGCAGCCAGACAGTGGCCTTGGCTGAAGCTTTCTTT.

For this clone: A junction end diverges from the germline sequence, so it may reflect a read error. The V and J genes are TRBV5-4 and TRBJ2-5; the D is unclear. Germline CDR1 reads SGHNT; CDR2 reads YYREEE (reference sequence). The CDR3 spans 14 residues. The chain's CDR3 is CASSPGGYQETQYF. CDR3 bases: TGTGCCAGCAGCCCAGGTGGCTACCAGGAGACCCAGTACTTC.

The chain carries TRBV18 and TRBJ1-3; 8 bases agree with TRBD1. V lost 1 base and J lost 2; bases outside the gene matches: 4. The CDR3 loop spans 16 amino acids. Germline CDR1 is KGHSH and CDR2 is LQKENI. CDR3 protein: CASSPRQGSAGNTIYF. In nucleotides, the CDR3 is TGTGCCAGCTCACCACGACAGGGGTCGGCTGGAAACACCATATATTTT.

This chain connects TRBV6-5 to TRBJ2-1, with 10 positions matching TRBD2. Looked up from germline, CDR1 is MNHEY and CDR2 is SVGAGI. With V trimmed by 6 bases and J by 13 bases, 12 bases remained unmatched. The CDR3 covers 14 residues. CDR3: CASSWRLAGEDQFF. The CDR3 coding sequence is TGTGCCAGCAGCTGGAGGCTAGCGGGAGAAGACCAGTTCTTC.